This TCR beta chain is from a study of blood T cell repertoires in COVID-19. Overall study: Samples representing acute and convalescent COVID-19 were sourced from the United States, Italy and Spain.

TCRdb's copy holds only in-frame clones and misses some; the assay was immunoSEQ multiplex PCR. Of a few hundred thousand clones in the sample, less than 95% were seen once. Those who participated ranged in age from roughly 18 to 89 years and resided in about two dozen US areas. Membership in each cohort depended on participant-reported clinical history. Per germline, CDR1 MNHEY and CDR2 SVGEGT. This CDR3 spans 14 amino acids. V was trimmed by 2 bases and J by 0 bases, leaving 7 bases between them. Sequences were obtained from PBMCs or T cells enriched from blood (not recorded which). The sequence came from a man between 18 and 29 years old who had recovered from COVID-19. V and J are TRBV6-2 or TRBV6-3 and TRBJ1-1; no firm D call. The CDR3: CASSYLLVNTEAFF. The DNA for the CDR3 is TGTGCCAGCAGTTACCTACTTGTGAACACTGAAGCTTTCTTT.